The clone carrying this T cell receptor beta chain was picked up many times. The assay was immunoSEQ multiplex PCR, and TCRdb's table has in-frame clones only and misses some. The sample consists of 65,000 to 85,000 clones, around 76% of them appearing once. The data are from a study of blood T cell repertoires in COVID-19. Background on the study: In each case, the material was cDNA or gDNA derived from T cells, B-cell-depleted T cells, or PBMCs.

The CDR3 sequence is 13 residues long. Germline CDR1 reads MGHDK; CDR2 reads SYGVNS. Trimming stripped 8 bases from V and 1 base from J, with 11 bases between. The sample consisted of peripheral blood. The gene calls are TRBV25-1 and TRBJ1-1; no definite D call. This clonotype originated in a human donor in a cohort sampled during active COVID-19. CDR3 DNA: TGTGCCAGCTTTTCGGAGTGGAACACTGAAGCTTTCTTT. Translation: CASFSEWNTEAFF. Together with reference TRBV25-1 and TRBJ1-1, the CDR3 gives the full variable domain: EADIYQTPRYLVIGTGKKITLECSQTMGHDKMYWYQQDPGMELHLIHYSYGVNSTEKGDLSSESTVSRIRTEHFPLTLESARPSHTSQYLCASFSEWNTEAFFGQGTRLTVV.